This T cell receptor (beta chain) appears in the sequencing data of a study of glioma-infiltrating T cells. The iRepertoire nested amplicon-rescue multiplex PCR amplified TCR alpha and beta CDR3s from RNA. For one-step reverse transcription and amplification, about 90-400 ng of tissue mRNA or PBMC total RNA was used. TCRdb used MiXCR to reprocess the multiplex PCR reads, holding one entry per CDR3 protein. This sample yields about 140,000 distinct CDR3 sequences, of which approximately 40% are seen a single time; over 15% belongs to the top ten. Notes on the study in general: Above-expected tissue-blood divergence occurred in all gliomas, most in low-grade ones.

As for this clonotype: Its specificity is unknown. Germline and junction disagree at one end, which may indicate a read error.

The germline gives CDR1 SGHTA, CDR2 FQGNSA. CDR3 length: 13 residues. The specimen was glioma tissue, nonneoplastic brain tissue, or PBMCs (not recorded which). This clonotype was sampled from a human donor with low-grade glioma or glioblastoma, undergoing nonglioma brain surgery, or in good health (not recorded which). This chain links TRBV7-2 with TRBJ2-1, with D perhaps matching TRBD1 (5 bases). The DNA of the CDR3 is TGTGCCCGCAGCCCCAGGGTTTTGAATGAGCAGTTCTTC. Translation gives CARSPRVLNEQFF.